The clone carrying this T cell receptor (beta chain) was found once. Its specificity is unknown. The PCR made use of 60 Vbeta and 13 Jbeta primers. Clones were read by immunoSEQ multiplex PCR, and TCRdb kept only the in-frame ones, dropping some. This table has around 110,000 clones, approximately 74% appearing once. Germline V CDR1 and CDR2: SGHVS, FQNEAQ. The CDR3 is 15 residues long. V was cut by 3 bases and J by 0 bases, with 11 bases left in between. This sample stems from a study of cytomegalovirus exposure and HLA in healthy donors. The study, taken as a whole, reports: Prior analysis indicated that the majority of TCR beta V segments exhibited productivity approximately 90% or approximately 30% of the time.

Sequences were obtained from PBMCs. The rearrangement links TRBV7-8 to TRBJ1-2, with a possible D match to TRBD1 (6 bases). The receptor's source is a woman between 40 and 55 years old in good health and CMV-seropositive. CDR3 coding DNA: TGTGCCAGCAGCTTCGCGACAGGATCTAACTATGGCTACACCTTC. Protein sequence: CASSFATGSNYGYTF.